Shown below are 5 T cell receptor beta chains from a single sample sequenced in a study of T-cell memory formation after mild COVID-19. TCRdb passed the 5' RACE reads through MiXCR, listing each CDR3 protein once. The profile shows fewer than 450,000 distinct CDR3 sequences, around 21% of them singletons. The material sequenced was PBMCs or a T cell subset sorted from them (not recorded which). Receptor source: an adult woman who had mild COVID-19 (a few samples of this study predate the infection). Cell type and time point are not known.

This chain joins TRBV29-1 and TRBJ2-7; tentatively, D is TRBD1 (6 bases). The CDR3 runs 12 residues. Looked up from germline, CDR1 is SQVTM and CDR2 is ANQGSEA. With 7 bases removed from V and 0 bases from J, the gap between germline ends came to 10 bases. CDR3 nucleotide sequence: TGCAGCGGCCGGGACATCTCCTACGAGCAGTACTTC. Translation: CSGRDISYEQYF.

The chain joins TRBV11-2 to TRBJ2-7; 12 nucleotides agree with TRBD1. The trim removed 5 bases at V and 4 bases at J, leaving 6 bases unmatched. The CDR3 covers 15 residues. From germline, CDR1 is SGHAT and CDR2 FQNNGV. The CDR3 sequence: CASSAGTGGGYEQYF. CDR3 coding DNA: TGTGCCAGCAGCGCAGGGACAGGGGGCGGGTACGAGCAGTACTTC.

The rearrangement uses TRBV4-1 and TRBJ2-7; TRBD2 matches 13 bases. This CDR3 region has 16 residues. V dropped 0 bases and J dropped 2; count of bases not matched to a gene: 1. The germline gives CDR1 MGHRA, CDR2 YSYEKL. The CDR3 DNA reads TGCGCCAGCAGCCAAGATGGACTAGCGGGGGCCTACGAGCAGTACTTC. This codes for CASSQDGLAGAYEQYF.

This clonotype has a handful of counts. The CDR3 DNA sequence: TGTGCCAGCAGTCCTTGGGGGCCCTACGAGCAGTACTTC. Its translation: CASSPWGPYEQYF. The V gene is TRBV12-3 or TRBV12-4, the J gene TRBJ2-7, with D possibly TRBD1 on 6 matching bases. V shed 5 bases and J shed 2 bases, with 10 bases lying between them. The CDR3 loop spans 13 amino acids.

The rearrangement uses TRBV7-9 and TRBJ2-3; 9 bases are shared with TRBD2. The CDR3 runs 17 residues. With V trimmed by 1 base and J by 2 bases, 7 bases remained unmatched. Germline V gives CDR1 SEHNR, CDR2 FQNEAQ (reference sequence). The CDR3 protein is CASSLVYEREDTDTQYF. The CDR3 DNA is TGTGCCAGCAGCTTAGTATACGAGCGGGAGGACACAGATACGCAGTATTTT.